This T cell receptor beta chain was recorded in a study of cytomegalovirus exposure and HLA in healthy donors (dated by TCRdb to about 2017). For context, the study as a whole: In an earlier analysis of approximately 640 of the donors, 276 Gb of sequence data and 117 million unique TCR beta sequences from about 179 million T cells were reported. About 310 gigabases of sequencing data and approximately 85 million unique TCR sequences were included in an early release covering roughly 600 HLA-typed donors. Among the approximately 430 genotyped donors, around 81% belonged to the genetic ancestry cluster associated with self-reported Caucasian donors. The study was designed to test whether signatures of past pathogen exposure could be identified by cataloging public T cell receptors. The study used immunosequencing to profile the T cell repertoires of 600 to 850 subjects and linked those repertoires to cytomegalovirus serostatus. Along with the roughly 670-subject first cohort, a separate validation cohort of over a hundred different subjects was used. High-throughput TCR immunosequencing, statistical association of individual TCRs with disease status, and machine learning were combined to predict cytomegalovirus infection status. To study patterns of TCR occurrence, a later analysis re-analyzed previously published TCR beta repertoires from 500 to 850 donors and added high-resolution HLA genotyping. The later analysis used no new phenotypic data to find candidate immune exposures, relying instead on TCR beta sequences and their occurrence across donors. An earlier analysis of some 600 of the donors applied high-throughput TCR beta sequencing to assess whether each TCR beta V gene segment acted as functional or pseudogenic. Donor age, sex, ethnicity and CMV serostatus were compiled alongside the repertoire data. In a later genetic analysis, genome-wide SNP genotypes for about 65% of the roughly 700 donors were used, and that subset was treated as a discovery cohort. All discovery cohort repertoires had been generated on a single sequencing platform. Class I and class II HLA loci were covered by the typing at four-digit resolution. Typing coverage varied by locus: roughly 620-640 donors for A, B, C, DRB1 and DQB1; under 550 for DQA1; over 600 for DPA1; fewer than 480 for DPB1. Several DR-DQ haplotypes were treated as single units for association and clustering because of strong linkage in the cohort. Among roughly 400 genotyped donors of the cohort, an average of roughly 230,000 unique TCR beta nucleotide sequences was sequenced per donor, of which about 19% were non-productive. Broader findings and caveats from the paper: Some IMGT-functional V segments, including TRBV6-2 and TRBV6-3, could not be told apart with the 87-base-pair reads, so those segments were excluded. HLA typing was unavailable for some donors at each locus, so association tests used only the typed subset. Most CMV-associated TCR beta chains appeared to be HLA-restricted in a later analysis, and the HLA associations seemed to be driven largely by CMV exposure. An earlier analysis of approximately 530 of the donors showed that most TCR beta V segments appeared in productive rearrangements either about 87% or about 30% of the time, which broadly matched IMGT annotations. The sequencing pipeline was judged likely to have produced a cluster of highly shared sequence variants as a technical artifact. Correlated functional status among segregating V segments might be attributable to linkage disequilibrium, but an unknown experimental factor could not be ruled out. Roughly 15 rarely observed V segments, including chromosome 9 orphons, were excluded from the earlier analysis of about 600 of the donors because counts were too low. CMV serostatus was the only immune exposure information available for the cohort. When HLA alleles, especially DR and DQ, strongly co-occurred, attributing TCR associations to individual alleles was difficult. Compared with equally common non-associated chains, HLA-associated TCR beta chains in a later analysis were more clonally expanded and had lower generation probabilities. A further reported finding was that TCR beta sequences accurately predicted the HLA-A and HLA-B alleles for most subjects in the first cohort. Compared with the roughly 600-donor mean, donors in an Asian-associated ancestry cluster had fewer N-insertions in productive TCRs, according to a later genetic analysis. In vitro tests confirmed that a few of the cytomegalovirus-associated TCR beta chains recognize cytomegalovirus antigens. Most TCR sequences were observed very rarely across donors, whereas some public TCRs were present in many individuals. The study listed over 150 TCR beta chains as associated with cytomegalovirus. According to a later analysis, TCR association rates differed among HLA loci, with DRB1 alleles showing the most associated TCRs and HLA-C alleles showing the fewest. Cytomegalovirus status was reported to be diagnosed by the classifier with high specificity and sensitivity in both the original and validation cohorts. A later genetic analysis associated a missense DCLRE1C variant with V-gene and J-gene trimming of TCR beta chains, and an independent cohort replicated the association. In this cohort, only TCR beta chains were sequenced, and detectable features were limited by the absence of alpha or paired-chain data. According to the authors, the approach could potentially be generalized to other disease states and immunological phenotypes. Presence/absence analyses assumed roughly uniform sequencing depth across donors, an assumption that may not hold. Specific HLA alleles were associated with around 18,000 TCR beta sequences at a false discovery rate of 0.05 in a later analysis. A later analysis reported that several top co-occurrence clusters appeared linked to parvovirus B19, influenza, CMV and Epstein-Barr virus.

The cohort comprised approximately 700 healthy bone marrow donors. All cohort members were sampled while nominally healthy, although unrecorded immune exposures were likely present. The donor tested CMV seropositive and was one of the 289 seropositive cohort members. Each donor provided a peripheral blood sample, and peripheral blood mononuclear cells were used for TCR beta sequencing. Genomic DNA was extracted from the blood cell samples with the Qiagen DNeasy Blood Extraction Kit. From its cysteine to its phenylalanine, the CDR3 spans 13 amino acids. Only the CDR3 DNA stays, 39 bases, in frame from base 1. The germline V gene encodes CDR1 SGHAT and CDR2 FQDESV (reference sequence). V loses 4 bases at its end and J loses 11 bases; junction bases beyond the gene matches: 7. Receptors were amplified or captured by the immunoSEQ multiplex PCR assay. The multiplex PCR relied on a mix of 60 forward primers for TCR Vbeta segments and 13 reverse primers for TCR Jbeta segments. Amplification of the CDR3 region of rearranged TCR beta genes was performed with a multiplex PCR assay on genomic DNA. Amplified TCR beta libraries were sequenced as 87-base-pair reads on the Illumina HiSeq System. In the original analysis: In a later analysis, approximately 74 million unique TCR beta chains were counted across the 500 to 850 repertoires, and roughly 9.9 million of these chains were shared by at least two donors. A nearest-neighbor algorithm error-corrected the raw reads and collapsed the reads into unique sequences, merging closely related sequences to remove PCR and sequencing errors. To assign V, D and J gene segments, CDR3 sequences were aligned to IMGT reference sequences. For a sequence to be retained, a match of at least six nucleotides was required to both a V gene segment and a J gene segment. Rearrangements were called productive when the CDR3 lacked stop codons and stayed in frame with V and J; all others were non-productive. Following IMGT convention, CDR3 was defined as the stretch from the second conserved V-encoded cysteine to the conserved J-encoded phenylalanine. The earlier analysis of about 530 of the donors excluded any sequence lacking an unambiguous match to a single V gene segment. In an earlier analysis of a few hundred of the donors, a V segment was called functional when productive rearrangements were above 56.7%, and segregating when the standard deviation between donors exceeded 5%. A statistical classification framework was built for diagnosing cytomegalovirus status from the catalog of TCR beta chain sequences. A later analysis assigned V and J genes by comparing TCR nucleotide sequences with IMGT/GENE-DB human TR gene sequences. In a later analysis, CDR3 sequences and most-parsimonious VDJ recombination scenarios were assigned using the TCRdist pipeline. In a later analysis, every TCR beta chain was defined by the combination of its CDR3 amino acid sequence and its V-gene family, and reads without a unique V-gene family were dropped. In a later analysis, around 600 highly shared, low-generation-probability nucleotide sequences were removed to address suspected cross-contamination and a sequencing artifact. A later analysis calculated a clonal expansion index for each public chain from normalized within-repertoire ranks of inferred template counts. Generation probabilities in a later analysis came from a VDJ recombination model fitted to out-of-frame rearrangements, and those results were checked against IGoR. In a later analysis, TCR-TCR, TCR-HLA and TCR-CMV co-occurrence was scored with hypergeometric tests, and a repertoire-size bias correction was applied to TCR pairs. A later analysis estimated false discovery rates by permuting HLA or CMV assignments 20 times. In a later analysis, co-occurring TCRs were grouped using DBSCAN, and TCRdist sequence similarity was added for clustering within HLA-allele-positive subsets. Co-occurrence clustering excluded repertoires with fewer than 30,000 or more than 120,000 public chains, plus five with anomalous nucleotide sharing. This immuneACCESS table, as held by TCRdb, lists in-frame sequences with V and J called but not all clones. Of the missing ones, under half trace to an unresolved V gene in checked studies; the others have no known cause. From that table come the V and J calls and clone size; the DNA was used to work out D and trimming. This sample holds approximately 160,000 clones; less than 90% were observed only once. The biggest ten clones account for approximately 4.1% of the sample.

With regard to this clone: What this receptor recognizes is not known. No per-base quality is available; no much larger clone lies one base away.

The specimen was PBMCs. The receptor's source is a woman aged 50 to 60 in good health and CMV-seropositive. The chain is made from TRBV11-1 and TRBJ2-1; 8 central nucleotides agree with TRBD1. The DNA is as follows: TGTGCCAGCAGCTCGCAGGGGGCATCGAAGCAGTTCTTC. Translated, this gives CASSSQGASKQFF.